This T cell receptor beta chain was captured by sequencing in a study of T cells in Graves' hyperthyroidism and ophthalmopathy. Germline V lookup: CDR1 MDHEN, CDR2 SYDVKM. Trimming took 7 bases from V and 7 from J; bases not matched to a gene: 6. The CDR3 runs to 14 residues. The count of this clonotype is one. Amplified TCR beta CDR3 regions came from RNA transcripts. HTBI primers were the set used in a first-round RT-PCR of the TCR CDR3. TCRdb redid the calling of the multiplex PCR reads with MiXCR, one entry per CDR3 protein. In the table there are approximately 260,000 distinct CDR3 sequences, 15% of which are singletons. Each diagnosis was grounded in clinical symptoms, serum thyroxine and TRAb, thyroid ultrasound, and orbital computed tomography.

The sequence was collected from a woman between 50 and 59 years old with Graves' hyperthyroidism that later progressed to Graves' ophthalmopathy. This chain links TRBV28 with TRBJ1-5; 11 bases agree with TRBD1. The sample taken for sequencing was blood. CDR3 bases: TGTGCCAGCACCCGTCGGGACAGGGGGCAGCCCCAGCATTTT. The encoded protein is CASTRRDRGQPQHF. Together with reference TRBV28 and TRBJ1-5, the CDR3 gives the full variable domain: DVKVTQSSRYLVKRTGEKVFLECVQDMDHENMFWYRQDPGLGLRLIYFSYDVKMKEKGDIPEGYSVSREKKERFSLILESASTNQTSMYLCASTRRDRGQPQHFGDGTRLSIL.